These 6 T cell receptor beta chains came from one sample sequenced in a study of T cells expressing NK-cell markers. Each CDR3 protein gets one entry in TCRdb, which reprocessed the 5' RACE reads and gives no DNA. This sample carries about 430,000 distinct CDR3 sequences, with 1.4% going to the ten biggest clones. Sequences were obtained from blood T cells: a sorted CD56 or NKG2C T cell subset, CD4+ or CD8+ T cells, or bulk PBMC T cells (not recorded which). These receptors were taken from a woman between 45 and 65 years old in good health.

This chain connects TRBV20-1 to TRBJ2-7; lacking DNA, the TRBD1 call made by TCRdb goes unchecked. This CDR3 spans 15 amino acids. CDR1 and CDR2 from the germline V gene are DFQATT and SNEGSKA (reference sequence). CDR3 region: CSATNPGTGTYEQYF.

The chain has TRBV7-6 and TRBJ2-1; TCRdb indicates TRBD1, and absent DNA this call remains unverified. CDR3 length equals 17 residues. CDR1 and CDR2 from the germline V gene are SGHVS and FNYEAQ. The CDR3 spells CASSSPGGRSSYNEQFF. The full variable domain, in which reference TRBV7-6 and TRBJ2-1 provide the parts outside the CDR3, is GAGVSQSPRYKVTKRGQDVALRCDPISGHVSLYWYRQALGQGPEFLTYFNYEAQQDKSGLPNDRFSAERPEGSISTLTIQRTEQRDSAMYRCASSSPGGRSSYNEQFFGPGTRLTVL.

The CDR3 loop reads CATSDAGPRGETQYF. The chain links TRBV15 to TRBJ2-5; TCRdb designates TRBD2, a call that cannot be tested without DNA. The germline V gene has CDR1 LNHNV and CDR2 YYDKDF (reference sequence). The CDR3 has 15 residues.

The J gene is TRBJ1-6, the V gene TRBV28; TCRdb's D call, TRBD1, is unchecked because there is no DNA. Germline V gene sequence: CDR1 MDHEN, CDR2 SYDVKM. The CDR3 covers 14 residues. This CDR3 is CASSFRTGNSPLHF.

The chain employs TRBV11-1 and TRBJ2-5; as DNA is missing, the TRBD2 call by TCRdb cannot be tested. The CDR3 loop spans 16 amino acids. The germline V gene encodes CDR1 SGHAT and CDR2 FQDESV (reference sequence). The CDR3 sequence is CASSRAPGLAQETQYF.

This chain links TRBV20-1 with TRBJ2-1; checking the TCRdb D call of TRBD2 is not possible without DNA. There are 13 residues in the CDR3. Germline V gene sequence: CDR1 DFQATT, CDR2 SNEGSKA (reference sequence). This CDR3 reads CSAGGSFYNEQFF.